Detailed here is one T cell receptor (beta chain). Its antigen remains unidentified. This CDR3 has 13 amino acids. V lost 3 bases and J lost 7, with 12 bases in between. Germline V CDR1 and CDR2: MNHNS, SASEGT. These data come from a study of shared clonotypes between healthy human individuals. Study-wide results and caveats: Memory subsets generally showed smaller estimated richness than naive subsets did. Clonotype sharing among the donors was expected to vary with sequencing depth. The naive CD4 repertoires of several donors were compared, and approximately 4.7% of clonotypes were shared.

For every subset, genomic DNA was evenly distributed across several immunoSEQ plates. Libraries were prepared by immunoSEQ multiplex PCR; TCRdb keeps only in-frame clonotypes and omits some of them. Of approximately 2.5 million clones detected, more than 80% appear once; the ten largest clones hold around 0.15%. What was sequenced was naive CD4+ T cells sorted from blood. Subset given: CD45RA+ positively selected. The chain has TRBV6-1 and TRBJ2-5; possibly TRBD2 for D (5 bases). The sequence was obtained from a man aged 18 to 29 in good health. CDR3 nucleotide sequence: TGTGCCAGCAGTGAGGGAGTTTTGGGGACCCAGTACTTC. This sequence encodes CASSEGVLGTQYF.